This passage covers 5 T cell receptor beta chains from one sample sequenced in a study of cytomegalovirus exposure and HLA in healthy donors. The primer mix had 60 Vbeta and 13 Jbeta primers. Data came from immunoSEQ multiplex PCR; TCRdb stores just in-frame clones and leaves some out. The table shows about 89,000 clones, with roughly 86% occurring only once. Sequencing used PBMCs. The receptors derive from a man between 25 and 39 years old in good health and CMV-seropositive.

The genes are TRBV6-5 and TRBJ2-7, with 10 bases matching TRBD1. The CDR3 is 15 residues long. With 6 bases clipped from V and 0 bases from J, the junction kept 5 bases outside the gene matches. Germline loops: CDR1 MNHEY, CDR2 SVGAGI. CDR3 loop: CASRKGQGSSYEQYF. In DNA form, the CDR3 reads TGTGCCAGCAGGAAGGGACAGGGGAGCTCCTACGAGCAGTACTTC.

The chain carries TRBV6-5 and TRBJ2-1; 8 bases line up with TRBD2. The CDR3 consists of 16 residues. Germline assignment: CDR1 MNHEY and CDR2 SVGAGI. Trimming cost V 2 bases and J 2 bases; bases outside gene matches: 5. CDR3 sequence (DNA): TGTGCCAGCAGTTACGGACTAGCCGAGCCCTACAATGAGCAGTTCTTC. Residues: CASSYGLAEPYNEQFF.

This chain uses TRBV4-1 with TRBJ2-7; TRBD2 agrees at 9 bases. Germline loops: CDR1 MGHRA, CDR2 YSYEKL. The CDR3 consists of 15 residues. V dropped 4 bases and J dropped 5; count of bases not matched to a gene: 9. The CDR3, as DNA: TGCGCCAGCAGCCTGGGTGGTTTAGCGGGAGACGAGCAGTACTTC. It yields the protein CASSLGGLAGDEQYF.

This clone was picked up a small number of times. The J gene is TRBJ2-1, the V gene TRBV11-3; 10 bases line up with TRBD2. Unmatched junction bases numbered 2, after V lost 1 base and J lost 8 bases. This CDR3 region has 14 residues. Germline loops: CDR1 SGHNT, CDR2 YENEEA. The CDR3 region is CASSLVGLADEQFF. CDR3 bases: TGTGCCAGCAGCTTAGTAGGACTAGCGGATGAGCAGTTCTTC.

To note about this clone: Other DNA sequences within the sample encode an identical CDR3. The chain recombines TRBV27 with TRBJ2-3; 12 nucleotides line up with TRBD2. V was pared by 4 bases and J by 6 bases, with 5 bases of the junction left unmatched. Germline CDR1 and CDR2: MNHEY and SMNVEV (reference sequence). The CDR3 spans 15 residues. CDR3 in DNA: TGTGCCAGCAGTTCGGGACTAGCGGGTGTCGATACGCAGTATTTT. Translation gives CASSSGLAGVDTQYF.